This T cell receptor (beta chain) was documented in a study of PD-1 blockade in classical Hodgkin lymphoma. Germline assignment: CDR1 WNHNN and CDR2 SYGVQD (reference sequence). J gave up 9 bases and V 6 bases, and 5 bases lay outside the gene matches. The CDR3 is 13 amino acids. Relapse after autologous stem cell transplantation occurred in every patient, and brentuximab vedotin exposure varied. The repertoire was sequenced with immunoSEQ multiplex PCR; TCRdb's copy has only in-frame clones and lacks some. Altogether roughly 60,000 clones are present, 90% being singletons, with the ten largest covering 9.7%.

The sample was peripheral blood mononuclear cells (PBMCs), taken at baseline. The sequence was obtained from a human donor with classical Hodgkin lymphoma. The V gene is TRBV10-1, the J gene TRBJ2-1, with 10 bases lining up with TRBD2. DNA for the CDR3: TGCGCCAGCAGAGCTAGCGGGAGTGGTGAGCAGTTCTTC. This gives the protein CASRASGSGEQFF.